The source of this T cell receptor beta chain is a study of blood T cell repertoires in COVID-19. Study information: Collection of acute and convalescent COVID-19 samples took place in the United States, Italy and Spain. PBMCs, B-cell-depleted T cells, or T cells provided the cDNA or gDNA that made up the material.

Germline CDR1 MNHEY, CDR2 SVGAGI. J lost 2 bases, V lost 6 bases, and 8 bases had no gene match. The CDR3 loop spans 15 amino acids. Assay used: immunoSEQ multiplex PCR; TCRdb lists only in-frame clones, some missing. The data show some 130,000 clones, around 76% seen once. Sequences were obtained from peripheral blood. The source of this sequence is a man at least 80 years old with acute or convalescent COVID-19. V usage is TRBV6-5 and J usage is TRBJ2-7; 9 nucleotides agree with TRBD1. CDR3 sequence reads: CASRASGQGTYEQYF. CDR3 coding DNA: TGTGCCAGCAGGGCCAGCGGACAGGGGACCTACGAGCAGTACTTC.